These 13 T cell receptor beta chains were all obtained from the same sample, sequenced in a study of T cell clonality in common variable immunodeficiency (dated by TCRdb to 2013 to 2016). What the work shows at the level of the full study, not this receptor alone: Reportedly, TCRbeta sequences from CVID had fewer deletions and N-nucleotide insertions, and highly modified clones with 13 or more V deletions were absent from CVID.

Antigens of these TCRs are unknown. Preparation of the library involved the immunoSEQ multiplex PCR assay. TCRdb took this table from immuneACCESS and kept in-frame rearrangements with V and J called. Such tables lack part of the clones; where checked against another copy, unresolved V genes explain under half of the gap, and the rest is unexplained. The sample comprises about 20,000 clones, and every one was counted more than once. Around 2.5% of the sample rests with the top ten. Material for sequencing was peripheral blood mononuclear cells. The receptors shown here come from a human donor with common variable immunodeficiency.

This clone was detected a few times. The DNA ends 3 residues before the CDR3 does, and the rest of the CDR3 is filled in from the germline J gene. The genes are TRBV19 and TRBJ2-1, with TRBD1 as a possible D gene (5 bases). CDR1 is LNHDA, CDR2 SQIVND, per germline (reference sequence). The V gene lost 3 bases and the J gene lost 0 bases, with 12 bases spanning the gap. The CDR3 consists of 16 residues. CDR3 protein: CASSISTAFSYNEQFF. The CDR3 bases that were read are TGTGCCAGTAGTATCTCGACAGCTTTCTCCTACAATGAG.

This clone was counted only a few times. The sequenced fragment ends 3 residues before the CDR3 boundary, so the rest is inferred from the germline J gene. V and J are TRBV5-1 and TRBJ2-5; a weak D match, TRBD2 (6 bases). CDR1 is SGHRS, CDR2 YFSETQ, per germline. Trimming took 7 bases from V and 5 from J, leaving 18 bases between them. CDR3 length equals 14 residues. CDR3 region: CASSGTGLRETQYF. Partial CDR3 DNA: TGCGCCAGCTCTGGGACTGGACTTAGGGAGACC.

As concerns this clone: The read ends 3 residues before the CDR3 terminus; that terminus is restored from the germline J gene. This rearrangement joins TRBV7-2 to TRBJ1-1, with a tentative D call TRBD1 (6 bases). Trimming pared 0 bases from V and 4 bases from J, leaving 12 bases between. This CDR3 is 15 amino acids long. Germline values: CDR1 SGHTA, CDR2 FQGNSA. The CDR3 loop is CASSLAGGHGTEAFF. CDR3 DNA, as far as it was read: TGTGCCAGCAGCTTAGCAGGGGGTCACGGCACTGAA.

This clone counts as medium-sized. The CDR3 extends 3 residues past the end of the read, so its final part is completed from the germline J gene. This sequence joins TRBV24-1 and TRBJ2-1; D call uncertain. The CDR3 runs 13 residues. Trimming took off 5 bases at V and 4 bases at J, with 8 bases between the two ends. The V gene's germline CDR1 is KGHDR and CDR2 SFDVKD. The CDR3 reads CATSGGSYNEQFF. The CDR3 DNA, read in part, is TGTGCCACCAGTGGCGGTTCATACAATGAG.

This clone was seen only a few times. Read sequence stops 3 residues before the CDR3 end, and the germline J gene provides the missing end. The gene calls are TRBV30 and TRBJ2-7; 7 bases are a match to TRBD2. The CDR3 consists of 16 residues. From germline, CDR1 is GTSNPN and CDR2 SVGIG (reference sequence). With V trimmed by 2 bases and J by 4 bases, 14 bases remained unmatched. The DNA read from the CDR3 is TGTGCCTGGAGTCTTGCTTTCAGCGGGAAAGCGTACGAG. It yields the protein CAWSLAFSGKAYE. The whole CDR3 region reads CAWSLAFSGKAYEQYF.

This clone was counted only a few times. The read finishes 3 residues shy of the CDR3 end, and the germline J gene is used to complete it. This chain links TRBV7-2 with TRBJ1-6, with 8 bases that match TRBD1. CDR1 is SGHTA and CDR2 is FQGNSA in the germline V gene. The CDR3 is 15 amino acids. V gave up 4 bases and J gave up 8 bases; unmatched junction bases: 7. CDR3 sequence reads: CASSSSGGADSPLHF. CDR3 DNA, as far as it was read: TGTGCCAGCAGCTCATCAGGGGGCGCGGATTCACCC.

This clone came up many times. The read finishes 3 residues shy of the CDR3 end, and the germline J gene is used to complete it. The chain combines TRBV7-3 with TRBJ2-7; D is uncertain. From germline, CDR1 is SGHTA and CDR2 FQGTGA. The germline V and J ends were trimmed by 2 bases and 4 bases, with 9 bases remaining between them. This CDR3 is built from 13 residues. CDR3 bases read: TGTGCCAGCAGCTTAGAAGCGAATTACGAG. Protein: CASSLEANYE. The full-length CDR3 reads as CASSLEANYEQYF.

As concerns this clone: With the read ending 3 residues before the CDR3 end, the germline J gene is used to fill in that end. The chain uses TRBV7-9 and TRBJ2-7, with a possible D match to TRBD1 (7 bases). Looked up from germline, CDR1 is SEHNR and CDR2 is FQNEAQ (reference sequence). The CDR3 is 15 amino acids. The V and J ends lost 7 bases and 3 bases respectively, with 19 bases between them. The CDR3 here is CASTPWGRGDYEQYF. The CDR3 bases that were read are TGTGCCAGCACCCCGTGGGGCAGGGGGGACTACGAG.

A few counts support this clone. CDR3 DNA, as far as it was read: TGTGCCAGTAGGTTAGCGGGATTTGGGGATACG. Amino acid sequence: CASRLAGFGDT. The CDR3, in full, reads CASRLAGFGDTQYF. The chain has TRBV19 and TRBJ2-3; 8 nucleotides align to TRBD2. The CDR3 extends 3 residues past the end of the read, so its final part is completed from the germline J gene. Losses at the gene ends were 6 bases for V and 6 bases for J; bases not matched to a gene: 8. CDR3 length equals 14 residues. Germline-derived CDR1 and CDR2 are LNHDA and SQIVND (reference sequence).

This clone was found a few times. Coverage ceases 3 residues before the CDR3 finishes, and the germline J gene fills in the end. The chain recombines TRBV19 with TRBJ2-4; tentative D call: TRBD2 (5 bases). The germline V gene encodes CDR1 LNHDA and CDR2 SQIVND (reference sequence). CDR3 length equals 16 residues. V was trimmed by 0 bases and J by 1 base, leaving 10 bases between them. The CDR3 spells CASSIDLGGAKNIQYF. The DNA read from the CDR3 is TGTGCCAGTAGTATAGATCTAGGCGGGGCCAAAAACATT.

This clone appeared a few times. The CDR3 extends 3 residues past the end of the read, so its final part is completed from the germline J gene. V is TRBV16 and J is TRBJ1-2; possibly TRBD1 for D (5 bases). Trimming pared 2 bases from V and 5 bases from J, leaving 15 bases between. Germline-derived CDR1 and CDR2 are KGHSY and FQNENV. The CDR3 totals 15 residues. This CDR3 is CASSQQGVGLYGYTF. Partial CDR3 DNA: TGTGCCAGCAGCCAACAGGGAGTGGGCCTTTATGGC.

This clone was seen only a few times. The read comes to an end 3 residues before the CDR3 does, leaving the germline J gene to fill in the end. The chain combines TRBV30 with TRBJ2-5, with 11 positions matching TRBD2. V lost 0 bases, J lost 1 base, and 10 bases stayed unmatched. The CDR3 is 18 residues long. Germline-derived CDR1 and CDR2 are GTSNPN and SVGIG (reference sequence). The CDR3 sequence is CAWSVSLSTSGIQETQYF. The sequenced CDR3 bases are TGTGCCTGGAGTGTAAGTCTTTCGACTAGCGGGATCCAAGAGACC.

Details on this clone: The observed sequence ends 3 residues before the CDR3 terminus, with the missing tail filled in from the germline J gene. The V call is TRBV7-2, the J call TRBJ2-5; TRBD1 matches 8 bases. The CDR3 covers 14 residues. V gave up 3 bases and J gave up 2 bases; unmatched junction bases: 2. Germline-derived CDR1 and CDR2 are SGHTA and FQGNSA. CDR3 loop: CASSFRDRQETQYF. The sequenced part of the CDR3 DNA is TGTGCCAGCAGCTTCCGGGACAGGCAAGAGACC.